These 18 T cell receptor beta chains share one sample of origin, sequenced in a study of T cell responses to AZD1222 COVID-19 vaccine. TCRdb keeps only in-frame clones here, not all; method: immunoSEQ multiplex PCR. Among under 200,000 clones listed, 94% were seen once. Sequences were derived from peripheral blood, sampled on day 0 of AZD1222 vaccination. The receptors were sampled from an adult in good health.

This rearrangement joins TRBV3-1 (or the pseudogene TRBV3-2) to TRBJ1-1; D ambiguous. The germline gives CDR1 LGHDT, CDR2 YNNKEL (reference sequence). The CDR3 has 12 residues. Trimming left V 4 bases short and J 1 base short, with 4 bases between. CDR3 sequence: CASSLQNTEAFF. CDR3 DNA sequence: TGTGCCAGCAGCCTACAGAACACTGAAGCTTTCTTT.

The V and J genes are TRBV27 and TRBJ2-2, with 8 positions matching TRBD1. The CDR3 is 15 amino acids. V lost 3 bases to trimming and J lost 5 bases; unmatched junction nucleotides: 5. Germline V lookup: CDR1 MNHEY, CDR2 SMNVEV (reference sequence). CDR3 nucleotides: TGTGCCAGCAGTTTCCTGACAGGGGTGACCGGGGAGCTGTTTTTT. This sequence encodes CASSFLTGVTGELFF.

The V call is TRBV6-4, the J call TRBJ1-5; the D is unclear. V lost 8 bases and J lost 2, with 7 bases in between. The CDR3 is made up of 12 amino acids. Germline CDR1 is MRHNA and CDR2 is SNTAGT. The CDR3 region is CASGVGNQPQHF. The CDR3 DNA is TGTGCCAGCGGGGTTGGCAATCAGCCCCAGCATTTT.

This chain connects TRBV10-3 to TRBJ2-6, with 7 bases lining up with TRBD1. The CDR3 runs 9 residues. V dropped 9 bases and J dropped 19; count of bases not matched to a gene: 6. From germline, CDR1 is ENHRY and CDR2 SYGVKD. CDR3 loop: CAMRRDRTF. In DNA, the CDR3 is TGTGCCATGCGACGGGACAGAACTTTC.

The chain has TRBV7-8 and TRBJ2-5, with a tentative D call TRBD2 (5 bases). V lost 1 base to trimming and J lost 7 bases, with 10 bases between them. This CDR3 is 13 amino acids long. Germline V gene sequence: CDR1 SGHVS, CDR2 FQNEAQ. CDR3 sequence reads: CASSLGGEGTQYF. CDR3 in DNA: TGTGCCAGCAGCTTAGGGGGAGAGGGGACCCAGTACTTC.

The V call is TRBV5-1, the J call TRBJ2-1; D remains ambiguous. Trimming stripped 3 bases from V and 8 bases from J, with 9 bases between. The CDR3 is made up of 12 amino acids. From germline, CDR1 is SGHRS and CDR2 YFSETQ. CDR3 coding DNA: TGCGCCAGCAGCTATAATCGGGATGAGCAGTTCTTC. It specifies CASSYNRDEQFF.

This clone occurred a few times. This rearrangement joins TRBV11-1 to TRBJ1-1; no reliable D call. CDR3 size: 13 residues. Germline loops: CDR1 SGHAT, CDR2 FQDESV (reference sequence). V was cut by 7 bases and J by 7 bases, with 16 bases left in between. CDR3 nucleotides: TGTGCCAGCATCCGGCGCGGGGAGGTTGAAGCTTTCTTT. This sequence encodes CASIRRGEVEAFF.

The rearrangement links TRBV7-9 to TRBJ2-5, with 10 nucleotides matching TRBD2. CDR1 and CDR2 from the germline V gene are SEHNR and FQNEAQ (reference sequence). The CDR3 totals 15 residues. Trimming took 2 bases from V and 2 from J; bases not matched to a gene: 2. CDR3 bases: TGTGCCAGCAGCTTACCAGCGGGAGGGCAAGAGACCCAGTACTTC. Amino acids: CASSLPAGGQETQYF.

This clone has only a few counts. The CDR3 is CASSYSWGGEQYF. Here the CDR3 DNA reads TGTGCCAGCAGTTACTCGTGGGGAGGCGAGCAGTACTTC. This chain connects TRBV6-5 to TRBJ2-7, with TRBD2 as a possible D gene (6 bases). Trimming stripped 0 bases from V and 6 bases from J, with 9 bases between. Germline V lookup: CDR1 MNHEY, CDR2 SVGAGI. The CDR3 length is 13 residues.

This clone has a single count. CDR3 sequence reads: CASSKAGKNSPLHF. DNA of the CDR3: TGTGCCAGCAGTAAGGCAGGGAAAAATTCACCCCTCCACTTT. The chain links TRBV28 to TRBJ1-6; D may be TRBD1 (5 bases). Germline V gene data show CDR1 as MDHEN and CDR2 as SYDVKM. The CDR3 loop spans 14 amino acids. The V end was cut by 5 bases, the J end by 7 bases, with 12 bases between.

The V and J genes are TRBV28 and TRBJ2-5, with D possibly TRBD2 on 7 matching bases. Trimming removed 8 bases at V and 5 bases at J, with 21 bases between. This CDR3 is built from 15 residues. Germline loops: CDR1 MDHEN, CDR2 SYDVKM. The CDR3 DNA follows: TGTGCCAGCCGTCTTAGGGTTGGGGGGGGCGAGACCCAGTACTTC. It yields the protein CASRLRVGGGETQYF.

The rearrangement uses TRBV5-4 and TRBJ2-5; 14 nucleotides align to TRBD2. Trimming removed 4 bases from V and 5 bases from J; junction bases left unmatched: 13. The CDR3 consists of 18 residues. Germline CDR1 reads SGHNT; CDR2 reads YYREEE (reference sequence). The CDR3: CASSIGLAGGGVGETQYF. In nucleotides, the CDR3 is TGTGCCAGCAGCATCGGACTAGCGGGAGGAGGTGTCGGGGAGACCCAGTACTTC.

As for this clone: The identical CDR3 is also encoded by other nucleotide sequences in the sample. The chain employs TRBV29-1 and TRBJ1-1, with D possibly matching TRBD1 (5 bases). This CDR3 has 12 amino acids. CDR1 SQVTM and CDR2 ANQGSEA come from the germline V gene. Trimming pared 3 bases from V and 0 bases from J, leaving 5 bases between. Here the CDR3 DNA reads TGCAGCGTTGAGGGACTGAACACTGAAGCTTTCTTT. This encodes CSVEGLNTEAFF. Full variable domain (missing parts from reference TRBV29-1 and TRBJ1-1): SAVISQKPSRDICQRGTSLTIQCQVDSQVTMMFWYRQQPGQSLTLIATANQGSEATYESGFVIDKFPISRPNLTFSTLTVSNMSPEDSSIYLCSVEGLNTEAFFGQGTRLTVV.

The CDR3 is CASSPGQGAKNYGYTF. The CDR3 bases are TGTGCCAGCAGCCCCGGACAGGGGGCTAAAAACTATGGCTACACCTTC. The chain links TRBV7-9 to TRBJ1-2; TRBD1 aligns across 11 bases. The CDR3 spans 16 residues. Germline CDR1 reads SEHNR; CDR2 reads FQNEAQ (reference sequence). V shed 5 bases and J 2 bases; nucleotides not matched to a gene: 7.

The chain carries TRBV5-1 and TRBJ1-4; D gene ambiguous. V shed 4 bases and J shed 8 bases, with 12 bases lying between them. Germline lookup yields CDR1 SGHRS and CDR2 YFSETQ. This CDR3 is 13 amino acids long. The CDR3 DNA sequence: TGCGCCAGCAGCGAAGTAAGAGGCGAAAAACTGTTTTTT. It yields the protein CASSEVRGEKLFF.

The V call is TRBV6-5, the J call TRBJ2-7; tentative D call: TRBD1 (7 bases). V lost 6 bases to trimming and J lost 6 bases, with 18 bases between them. CDR3 length: 14 amino acids. Germline V lookup: CDR1 MNHEY, CDR2 SVGAGI. DNA of the CDR3: TGTGCCAGCAGACAGGGGCAGGGGGGATCCGAGCAGTACTTC. Translated, it gives CASRQGQGGSEQYF.

This clone was observed once. The chain joins TRBV18 to TRBJ1-3, with TRBD1 as a possible D gene (5 bases). V was pared by 4 bases and J by 2 bases, with 15 bases between. Germline loops: CDR1 KGHSH, CDR2 LQKENI. The CDR3 extends over 16 amino acids. As DNA, the CDR3 is TGTGCCAGCTCACGCGAGCCGGAGGGGCCTGGAAACACCATATATTTT. This translates into CASSREPEGPGNTIYF.

This chain links TRBV10-2 with TRBJ2-2; D gene ambiguous. Germline V lookup: CDR1 WSHSY, CDR2 SAAADI. The V and J ends lost 6 bases and 4 bases respectively, with 12 bases between them. The CDR3 spans 14 residues. CDR3 DNA sequence: TGCGCCAGCAGCGAGGACCAAATCACCGGGGAGCTGTTTTTT. Residues: CASSEDQITGELFF.